A selection of T cell receptor beta chains follows, all from one sample in a study of T-cell reconstitution after alpha-beta-depleted transplantation in children. TCRdb used MiXCR to reprocess the PCR reads, holding one entry per CDR3 protein. The profile shows roughly 190,000 distinct CDR3 sequences, roughly 14% of them singletons. Sequencing was performed on PBMCs from the stem cell graft donor, taken from the stem cell graft. Receptors originate from a human donor who donated a stem cell graft to a child with acute lymphoblastic leukemia. CDR3s include the opening cysteine and the closing phenylalanine or tryptophan. The D gene is left open where the match is weak. Clone size is shown for a subset of rows, as once, few, many or a class of expanded clone.

>.|TRBJ1-1|.|TRBV25-1
TGTGCCAGCAGTCCGGCAGGGACTCAGAACACTGAAGCTTTCTTT
CASSPAGTQNTEAFF
>many|TRBJ1-1|.|TRBV12-3/TRBV12-4
TGTGCCAGCAGTTTCCAGGCTAGGGTCACTGAAGCTTTCTTT
CASSFQARVTEAFF
>many|TRBJ2-1|.|TRBV28
TGTGCCAGCACCTCCGGGGTAAACTACAATGAGCAGTTCTTC
CASTSGVNYNEQFF
>many|TRBJ2-5|TRBD2|TRBV7-8
TGTGCCAGCAGCCCCTTCAGCGGGAGGGCCGGGGAGACCCAGTACTTC
CASSPFSGRAGETQYF
>many|TRBJ2-4|.|TRBV12-3/TRBV12-4
TGTGCCAGCAGCCCCCCGGGGTCAGAACAGTACTTC
CASSPPGSEQYF
>many|TRBJ2-7|.|TRBV20-1
TGCAGTGCTAGAGAAACAGCCGCCCACGAGCAGTACTTC
CSARETAAHEQYF
>few|TRBJ2-7|.|TRBV11-1
TGTGCCAGCAGCCGCAGCGGGTTAGACGGCTACGAGCAGTACTTC
CASSRSGLDGYEQYF
>many|TRBJ2-5|.|TRBV6-2/TRBV6-3
TGTGCCAGCAGTCCCATTCAAGAGACCCAGTACTTC
CASSPIQETQYF
>many|TRBJ2-3|.|TRBV7-6
TGTGCCAGCAGCTTAGAGGTGGGGTTAACGATCACGCAGTATTTT
CASSLEVGLTITQYF
>many|TRBJ2-7|TRBD1|TRBV7-9
TGTGCCAGCAGCTTAGCCCGGGGGACAGGGATTTACGAGCAGTACTTC
CASSLARGTGIYEQYF
>many|TRBJ2-1|TRBD2|TRBV12-3/TRBV12-4
TGTGCCAGCAGTGCTGGGAGCGGGAGTCTCCATGAGCAGTTCTTC
CASSAGSGSLHEQFF
>.|TRBJ2-7|TRBD2|TRBV20-1
TGCAGTGCTAGTAAACTAGCGGGAGGCGAGCAGTACTTC
CSASKLAGGEQYF
>many|TRBJ2-7|.|TRBV14
TGTGCCAGCAGCCCCCGGGACACCTACTACGAGCAGTACTTC
CASSPRDTYYEQYF
>many|TRBJ1-1|.|TRBV29-1
TGCAGCGTTGAAGATGGGTTGAACACTGAAGCTTTCTTT
CSVEDGLNTEAFF
>many|TRBJ2-3|.|TRBV5-1
TGCGCCAGCAGCTTGGAACGTGGAGCAGATACGCAGTATTTT
CASSLERGADTQYF
>.|TRBJ2-2|.|TRBV19
TGTGCCAGTAGCAAGTCAGGGGCAGGGGAGCTGTTTTTT
CASSKSGAGELFF
>few|TRBJ2-3|.|TRBV29-1
TGCAGCGTTGATGCGGGCGATACGCAGTATTTT
CSVDAGDTQYF
>many|TRBJ2-1|.|TRBV25-1
TGTGCCAGCAGTGAATCGTGGGGATGGGGTGAGCAGTTCTTC
CASSESWGWGEQFF
>few|TRBJ1-1|TRBD1|TRBV5-1
TGCGCCAGCAGTAACGGACAGGGCAGGTTCACTGAAGCTTTCTTT
CASSNGQGRFTEAFF
>many|TRBJ1-4|TRBD1|TRBV11-2
TGTGCCAGCAGCTCCGGACAGGCCATCTGGGGTGAAAAACTGTTTTTT
CASSSGQAIWGEKLFF
>few|TRBJ1-2|.|TRBV2
TGTGCCAGCAGTGAAGCGCTTCTATTAGACGCCTACAACTATGGCTACACCTTC
CASSEALLLDAYNYGYTF
>many|TRBJ2-7|TRBD2|TRBV10-3
TGTGCCATCAGTGAGCCACCGGGACTACTAAGCTCCTACGAGCAGTACTTC
CAISEPPGLLSSYEQYF
>few|TRBJ1-2|TRBD1|TRBV12-3/TRBV12-4
TGTGCCAGCAGAGGGACAGGGGGCATCGATGGCTACACCTTC
CASRGTGGIDGYTF
>few|TRBJ2-5|TRBD2|TRBV3-1
TGTGCCAGCAGCCTGGGACTAGCGGGAGTTCGAGAAGAGACCCAGTACTTC
CASSLGLAGVREETQYF
>.|TRBJ2-2|TRBD2|TRBV24-1
TGTGCCACCAGTATGGGGCGGAGCGGGATATCCGGGGAGCTGTTTTTT
CATSMGRSGISGELFF
>many|TRBJ2-2|TRBD2|TRBV6-5
TGTGCCAGCAGTTATATTCGACTAGCAGCGAACACCGGGGAGCTGTTTTTT
CASSYIRLAANTGELFF
>many|TRBJ1-1|.|TRBV6-5
TGTGCCAGCAGTCACCCAACAACTCCGAACACTGAAGCTTTCTTT
CASSHPTTPNTEAFF
>.|TRBJ2-3|TRBD2|TRBV3-1
TGTGCCTTCAGCGCTTGGGCGGGAGGGCCCTCTAGCACAGATACGCAGTATTTT
CAFSAWAGGPSSTDTQYF
>many|TRBJ1-1|TRBD1|TRBV11-3
TGTGCCAGCAGCTTAGCTGGACAGGTGAACACTGAAGCTTTCTTT
CASSLAGQVNTEAFF
>.|TRBJ2-7|TRBD2|TRBV6-2/TRBV6-3
TGTGCCAGCACTTACAGAGCGGGAGGGCGCGAGCAGTACTTC
CASTYRAGGREQYF
>many|TRBJ2-3|TRBD1|TRBV5-6
TGTGCCAGCAGCTTGTTCGGGACAGGAGTCCACACAGATACGCAGTATTTT
CASSLFGTGVHTDTQYF
>.|TRBJ1-1|.|TRBV30
TGTGCCTGGAGCCGGGAGGCGAACACTGAAGCTTTCTTT
CAWSREANTEAFF
>many|TRBJ1-4|.|TRBV6-1
TGTGCCAGCAGCCACGAGACGCAGGCTAATGAAAAACTGTTTTTT
CASSHETQANEKLFF
>few|TRBJ1-1|.|TRBV29-1
TGCAGCGTTGAAGGGCAGGGGTTCGCTGAAGCTTTCTTT
CSVEGQGFAEAFF
>many|TRBJ1-2|.|TRBV29-1
TGCAGCGTTGAAGCCCAGCCGTGGCGGGGCTACACCTTC
CSVEAQPWRGYTF
>many|TRBJ1-2|.|TRBV12-3/TRBV12-4
TGTGCCAGCAGCCCTCCAGAGACTTGGGGCTACACCTTC
CASSPPETWGYTF
>.|TRBJ2-1|TRBD1|TRBV3-1
TGTGCCAGCAGCCGAGATGAGGGGGCTGGTAACTATGAGCAGTTCTTC
CASSRDEGAGNYEQFF
>many|TRBJ1-2|.|TRBV4-1
TGCGCCAGCAGCCAAGCTCAATACTATGGCTACACCTTC
CASSQAQYYGYTF
>.|TRBJ2-2|.|TRBV13
TGTGCCAGCAGCTTAGCGTTTGCGGGGACGAACACCGGGGAGCTGTTTTTT
CASSLAFAGTNTGELFF
>few|TRBJ2-1|.|TRBV29-1
TGCAGCGTTGGAGCGGGCGAGGGCGGCAATGAGCAGTTCTTC
CSVGAGEGGNEQFF
>few|TRBJ1-2|.|TRBV20-1
TGCAGTGCTAGTGCAGCTTATGGCGGTGGCTACACCTTC
CSASAAYGGGYTF
>many|TRBJ1-1|.|TRBV28
TGTGCCAGCAGTCTGGGGGGGGGAGGAGTGAACACTGAAGCTTTCTTT
CASSLGGGGVNTEAFF